Detailed here is one T cell receptor (beta chain). How the authors handled the data: Amplification of reference gene primers was used by the study to estimate nucleated cell counts. Assay used: immunoSEQ multiplex PCR; TCRdb lists only in-frame clones, some missing. V, J and clone size were drawn from that table, and D and trimming were deduced from the DNA. Among fewer than 250,000 clones listed, roughly 90% were seen once. The data were obtained in a study of blood T cell repertoires in COVID-19. The overall study: T cells, B-cell-depleted T cells, or PBMCs provided the cDNA or gDNA that served as material.

The length of the CDR3 is 20 residues. The chain uses TRBV21-1 and TRBJ2-1; TRBD2, the table's D call, was not compared with the DNA. TRBV21-1 is assigned pseudogene status. This TCR was recovered from a man aged 60 to 69 who had recovered from COVID-19. Input material: peripheral blood. The CDR3: CASSKFGLAGGPNLCNEQFF. As DNA, the CDR3 is TGTGCCAGCAGCAAGTTCGGGCTAGCGGGAGGGCCGAATCTTTGCAATGAGCAGTTCTTC.